The TCR beta chain described here comes from a study of blood T cell repertoires in COVID-19. The wider study: The United States, Italy and Spain provided the acute and convalescent COVID-19 samples. PBMCs, B-cell-depleted T cells, or T cells provided the cDNA or gDNA that made up the material.

Authors' analysis steps: Estimates of nucleated cell counts were drawn from the amplification of reference gene primers. Sequencing used immunoSEQ multiplex PCR; TCRdb keeps in-frame clones, though not all of them. From that table come the V and J calls and clone size; the DNA was used to work out D and trimming. Among 130,000 to 150,000 clones listed, 85% to 90% were seen once. The TCR comes from a woman between 45 and 60 years old with active or convalescent COVID-19. Sequencing was performed on peripheral blood.

Written as DNA, the CDR3 is TGTGCCAGCAGCTTCGGGACACACTACGAGCAGTACTTC. This translates into CASSFGTHYEQYF. The rearrangement uses TRBV13 and TRBJ2-7, with D tentatively TRBD1 (6 bases). Trimming removed 3 bases at V and 3 bases at J, with 9 bases between. Germline CDR1 PRHDT, CDR2 FYEKMQ (reference sequence). This CDR3 spans 13 amino acids.